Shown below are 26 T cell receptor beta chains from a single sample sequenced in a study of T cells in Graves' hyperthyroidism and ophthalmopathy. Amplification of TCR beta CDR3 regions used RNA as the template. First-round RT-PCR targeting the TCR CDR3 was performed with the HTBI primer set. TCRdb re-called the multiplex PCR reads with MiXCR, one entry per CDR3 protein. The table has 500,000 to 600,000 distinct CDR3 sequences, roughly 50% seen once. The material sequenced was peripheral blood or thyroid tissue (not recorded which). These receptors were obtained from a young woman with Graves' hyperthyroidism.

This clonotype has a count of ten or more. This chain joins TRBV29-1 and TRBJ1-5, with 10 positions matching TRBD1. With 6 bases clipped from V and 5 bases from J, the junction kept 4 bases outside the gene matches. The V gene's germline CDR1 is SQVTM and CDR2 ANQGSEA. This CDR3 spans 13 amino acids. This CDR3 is CSVGTGVHQPQHF. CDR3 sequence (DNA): TGCAGCGTCGGGACAGGGGTTCATCAGCCCCAGCATTTT.

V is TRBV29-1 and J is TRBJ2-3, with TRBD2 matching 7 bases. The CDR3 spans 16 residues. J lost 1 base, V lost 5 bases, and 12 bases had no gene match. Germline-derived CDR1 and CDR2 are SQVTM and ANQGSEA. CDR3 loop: CSVPRPGLAGTDTQYF. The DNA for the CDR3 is TGCAGCGTTCCTAGGCCGGGGCTAGCGGGCACAGATACGCAGTATTTT.

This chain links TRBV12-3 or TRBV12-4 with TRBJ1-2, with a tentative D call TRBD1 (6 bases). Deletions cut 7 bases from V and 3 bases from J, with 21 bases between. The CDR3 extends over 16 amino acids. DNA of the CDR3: TGTGCCAGCACCGATCACGGGGCAGGGGTCGACTATGGCTACACCTTC. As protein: CASTDHGAGVDYGYTF.

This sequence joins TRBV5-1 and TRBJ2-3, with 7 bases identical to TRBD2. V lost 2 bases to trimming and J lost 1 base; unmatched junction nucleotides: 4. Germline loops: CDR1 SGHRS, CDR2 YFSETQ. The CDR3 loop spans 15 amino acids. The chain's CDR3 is CASSFFAGGTDTQYF. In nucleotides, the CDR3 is TGCGCCAGCAGCTTCTTTGCGGGAGGCACAGATACGCAGTATTTT. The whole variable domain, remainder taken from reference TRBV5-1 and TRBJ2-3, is KAGVTQTPRYLIKTRGQQVTLSCSPISGHRSVSWYQQTPGQGLQFLFEYFSETQRNKGNFPGRFSGRQFSNSRSEMNVSTLELGDSALYLCASSFFAGGTDTQYFGPGTRLTVL.

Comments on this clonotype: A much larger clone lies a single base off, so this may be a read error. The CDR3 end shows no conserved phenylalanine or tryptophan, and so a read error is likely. The DNA for the CDR3 is TGTGCCAGCAGTGAGGAAAGCGCGGGAGGGCCCTACGAGCAGTACCTC. Amino acid sequence: CASSEESAGGPYEQYL. The rearrangement uses TRBV7-2 and TRBJ2-7, with TRBD2 matching 9 bases. The V and J ends lost 6 bases and 2 bases, in that order; junction bases with no gene match: 11. Germline loops: CDR1 SGHTA, CDR2 FQGNSA. The CDR3 contains 16 residues.

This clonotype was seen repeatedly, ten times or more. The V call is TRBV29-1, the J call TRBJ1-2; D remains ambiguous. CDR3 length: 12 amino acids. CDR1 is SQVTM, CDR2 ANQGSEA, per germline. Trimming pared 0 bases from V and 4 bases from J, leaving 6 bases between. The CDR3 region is CSVEERTYGYTF. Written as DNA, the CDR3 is TGCAGCGTTGAAGAAAGGACCTATGGCTACACCTTC. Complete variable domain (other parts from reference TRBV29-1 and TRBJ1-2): SAVISQKPSRDICQRGTSLTIQCQVDSQVTMMFWYRQQPGQSLTLIATANQGSEATYESGFVIDKFPISRPNLTFSTLTVSNMSPEDSSIYLCSVEERTYGYTFGSGTRLTVV.

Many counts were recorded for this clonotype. CDR3 residues: CASKPMDSSGNTIYF. CDR3 sequence (DNA): TGTGCCAGCAAGCCAATGGACAGCTCTGGAAACACCATATATTTT. The genes are TRBV9 and TRBJ1-3, with D tentatively TRBD1 (6 bases). V was trimmed by 6 bases and J by 0 bases, leaving 13 bases between them. The germline gives CDR1 SGDLS, CDR2 YYNGEE. This CDR3 has 15 amino acids.

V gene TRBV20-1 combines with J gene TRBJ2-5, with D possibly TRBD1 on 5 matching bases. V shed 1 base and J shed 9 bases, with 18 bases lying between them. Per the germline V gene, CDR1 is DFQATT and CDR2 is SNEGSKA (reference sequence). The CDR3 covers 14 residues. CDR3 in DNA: TGCAGTGCTAGAGTGGCAGGGAACAATCAGCCCCAGTACTTC. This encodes CSARVAGNNQPQYF.

In DNA, the CDR3 is TGCAGTGCTAGGAACTCCCACCAGCGAAGCACCGGGGAGCTGTTTTTT. Encoded protein: CSARNSHQRSTGELFF. This chain links TRBV20-1 with TRBJ2-2; D unclear. This CDR3 is 16 amino acids long. V was cut by 3 bases and J by 4 bases, with 18 bases left in between. Germline V lookup: CDR1 DFQATT, CDR2 SNEGSKA (reference sequence).

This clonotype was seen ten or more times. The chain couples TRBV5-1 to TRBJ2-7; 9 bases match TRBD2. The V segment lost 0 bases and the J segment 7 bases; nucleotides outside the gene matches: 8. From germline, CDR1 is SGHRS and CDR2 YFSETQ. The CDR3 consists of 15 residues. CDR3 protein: CASSLVAGGPWEQYF. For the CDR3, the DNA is TGCGCCAGCAGCTTGGTGGCGGGAGGGCCCTGGGAGCAGTACTTC. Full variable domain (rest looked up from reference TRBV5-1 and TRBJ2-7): KAGVTQTPRYLIKTRGQQVTLSCSPISGHRSVSWYQQTPGQGLQFLFEYFSETQRNKGNFPGRFSGRQFSNSRSEMNVSTLELGDSALYLCASSLVAGGPWEQYFGPGTRLTVT.

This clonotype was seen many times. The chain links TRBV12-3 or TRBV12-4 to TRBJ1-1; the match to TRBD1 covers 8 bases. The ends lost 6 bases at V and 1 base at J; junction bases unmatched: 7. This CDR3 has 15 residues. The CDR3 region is CASRTQGQGNTEAFF. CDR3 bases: TGTGCCAGCAGGACTCAAGGACAGGGGAACACTGAAGCTTTCTTT.

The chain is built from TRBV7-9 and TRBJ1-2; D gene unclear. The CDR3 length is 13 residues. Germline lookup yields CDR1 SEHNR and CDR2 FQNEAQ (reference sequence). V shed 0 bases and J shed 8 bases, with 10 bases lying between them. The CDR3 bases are TGTGCCAGCAGCTTAGCGGGAGATAGGGGCTACACCTTC. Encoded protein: CASSLAGDRGYTF.

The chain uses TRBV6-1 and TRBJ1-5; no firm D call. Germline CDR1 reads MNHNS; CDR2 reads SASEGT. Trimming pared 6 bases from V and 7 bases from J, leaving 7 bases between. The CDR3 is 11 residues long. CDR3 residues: CASSQGQPQHF. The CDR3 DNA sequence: TGTGCCAGCAGCCAAGGGCAGCCCCAGCATTTT.

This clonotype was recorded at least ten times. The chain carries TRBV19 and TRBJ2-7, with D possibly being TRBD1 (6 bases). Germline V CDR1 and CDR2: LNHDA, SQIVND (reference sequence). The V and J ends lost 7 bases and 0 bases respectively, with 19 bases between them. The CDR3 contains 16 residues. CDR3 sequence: CASKRDTISSSYEQYF. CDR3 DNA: TGTGCCAGTAAACGGGACACGATTTCCTCCTCCTACGAGCAGTACTTC.

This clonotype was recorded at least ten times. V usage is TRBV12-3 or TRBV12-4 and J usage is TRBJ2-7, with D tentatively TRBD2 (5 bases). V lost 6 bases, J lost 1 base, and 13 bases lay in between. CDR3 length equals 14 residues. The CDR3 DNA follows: TGTGCCAGCAGCCTCGCCCGGAGGTCCTACGAGCAGTACTTC. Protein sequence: CASSLARRSYEQYF.

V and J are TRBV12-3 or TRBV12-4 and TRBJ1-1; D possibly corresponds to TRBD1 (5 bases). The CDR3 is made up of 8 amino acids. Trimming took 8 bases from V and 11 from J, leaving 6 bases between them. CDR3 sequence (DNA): TGTGCCAGCGGGGACGCTTTCTTT. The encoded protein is CASGDAFF.

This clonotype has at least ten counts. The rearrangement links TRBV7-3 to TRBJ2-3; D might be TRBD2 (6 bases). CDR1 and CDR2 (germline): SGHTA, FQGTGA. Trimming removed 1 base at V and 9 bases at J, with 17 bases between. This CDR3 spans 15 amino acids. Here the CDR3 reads CASSLMGGTTKTQYF. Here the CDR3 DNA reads TGTGCCAGCAGCTTAATGGGCGGGACGACGAAGACGCAGTATTTT.

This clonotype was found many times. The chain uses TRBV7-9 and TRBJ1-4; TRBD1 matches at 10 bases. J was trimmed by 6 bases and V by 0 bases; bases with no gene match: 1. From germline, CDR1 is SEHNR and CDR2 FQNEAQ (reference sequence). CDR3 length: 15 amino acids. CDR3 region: CASSLAGTGDEKLFF. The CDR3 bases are TGTGCCAGCAGCTTAGCCGGGACAGGGGATGAAAAACTGTTTTTT.

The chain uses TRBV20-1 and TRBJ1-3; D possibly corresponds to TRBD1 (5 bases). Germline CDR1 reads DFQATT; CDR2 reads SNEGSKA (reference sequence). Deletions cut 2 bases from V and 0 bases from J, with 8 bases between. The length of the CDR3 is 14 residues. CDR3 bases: TGCAGTGCTAGACCGGACACCTCTGGAAACACCATATATTTT. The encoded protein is CSARPDTSGNTIYF.

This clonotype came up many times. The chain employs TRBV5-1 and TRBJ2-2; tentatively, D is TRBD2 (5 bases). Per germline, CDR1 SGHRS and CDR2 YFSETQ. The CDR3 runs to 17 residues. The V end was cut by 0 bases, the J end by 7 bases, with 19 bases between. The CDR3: CASSLDPIGKFVGELFF. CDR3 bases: TGCGCCAGCAGCTTGGATCCGATCGGGAAATTCGTCGGGGAGCTGTTTTTT.

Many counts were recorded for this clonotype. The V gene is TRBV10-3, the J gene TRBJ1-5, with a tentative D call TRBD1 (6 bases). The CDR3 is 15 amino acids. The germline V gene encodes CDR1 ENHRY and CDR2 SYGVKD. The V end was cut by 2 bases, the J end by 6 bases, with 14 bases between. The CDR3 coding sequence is TGTGCCATCAGTGAGGGGGGGGGGCTGGTTCAGCCCCAGCATTTT. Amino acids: CAISEGGGLVQPQHF.

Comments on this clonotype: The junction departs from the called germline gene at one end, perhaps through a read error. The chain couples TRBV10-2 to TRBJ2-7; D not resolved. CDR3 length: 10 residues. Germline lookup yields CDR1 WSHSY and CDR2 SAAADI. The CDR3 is CASGSPEQCF. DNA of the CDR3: TGCGCCAGTGGGTCGCCCGAGCAGTGCTTC.

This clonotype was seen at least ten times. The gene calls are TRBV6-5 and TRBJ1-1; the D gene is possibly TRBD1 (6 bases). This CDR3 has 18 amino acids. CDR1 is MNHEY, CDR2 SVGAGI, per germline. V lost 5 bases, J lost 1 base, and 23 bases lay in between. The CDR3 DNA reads TGTGCCAGCAGTGCGTGGATGCAGGGGAATCATGAGAACACTGAAGCTTTCTTT. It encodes CASSAWMQGNHENTEAFF.

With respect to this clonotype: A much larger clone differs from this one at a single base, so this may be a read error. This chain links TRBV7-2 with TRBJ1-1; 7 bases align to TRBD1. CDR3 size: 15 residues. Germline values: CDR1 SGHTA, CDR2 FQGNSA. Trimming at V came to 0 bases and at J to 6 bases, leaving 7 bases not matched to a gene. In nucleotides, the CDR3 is TGTGCCAGCAGCTTAGCTCCAGGGGGACCATCTGAAGCTTTCTTT. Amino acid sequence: CASSLAPGGPSEAFF.

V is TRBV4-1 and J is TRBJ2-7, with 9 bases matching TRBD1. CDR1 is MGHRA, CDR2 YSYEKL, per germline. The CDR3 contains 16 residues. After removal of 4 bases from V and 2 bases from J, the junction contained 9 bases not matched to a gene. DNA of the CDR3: TGCGCCAGCAGCCCGACCAAGGACAGGGGACCCTACGAGCAGTACTTC. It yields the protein CASSPTKDRGPYEQYF.

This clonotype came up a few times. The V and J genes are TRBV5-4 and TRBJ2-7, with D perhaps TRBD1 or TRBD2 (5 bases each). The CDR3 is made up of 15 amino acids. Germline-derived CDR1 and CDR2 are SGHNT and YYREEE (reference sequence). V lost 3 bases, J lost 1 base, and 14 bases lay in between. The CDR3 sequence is CASSSTAGVSYEQYF. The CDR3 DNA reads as TGTGCCAGCAGCTCGACAGCCGGGGTATCCTACGAGCAGTACTTC.